Listed below are T cell receptor beta chains from one sample, sequenced in a study of blood T cell repertoires in COVID-19. Assay used: immunoSEQ multiplex PCR; TCRdb lists only in-frame clones, some missing. The data hold hundreds of thousands of clones, with about nine tenths observed a single time. The sample consisted of PBMCs or T cells enriched from blood (not recorded which). These receptors came from a man in his 60s who had recovered from COVID-19. The CDR3 runs from the conserved cysteine through the conserved F or W. D genes are given only for firm matches. Not all rows give a size; the values are once, few, many and, for expanded clones, a class.

TRBJ2-6	-	TRBD1	TRBV5-1	CASSAGTGVSGANVLTF	TGCGCCAGCAGCGCAGGGACAGGGGTCTCTGGGGCCAACGTCCTGACTTTC
TRBJ1-3	-	-	TRBV19	CASSSSPSGNTIYF	TGTGCCAGTAGTAGCAGTCCCTCTGGAAACACCATATATTTT
TRBJ1-2	once	-	TRBV5-1	CASSFSRDTKHYTF	TGCGCCAGCAGCTTTTCCCGGGACACAAAACACTACACCTTC
TRBJ1-1	-	-	TRBV3-1/TRBV3-2	CASSSLDRPNTEAFF	TGTGCCAGCAGCTCCCTCGACAGGCCGAACACTGAAGCTTTCTTT
TRBJ2-5	-	-	TRBV7-2	CASSLIGGVRETQYF	TGTGCCAGCAGCTTAATTGGCGGGGTTCGCGAGACCCAGTACTTC
TRBJ2-5	-	TRBD2	TRBV4-3	CASSGLAGGEETQYF	TGCGCCAGCAGCGGACTAGCGGGGGGAGAGGAGACCCAGTACTTC
TRBJ2-6	once	TRBD1	TRBV29-1	CSVSTGAHGANVLTF	TGCAGCGTTTCCACAGGGGCGCATGGGGCCAACGTCCTGACTTTC
TRBJ2-3	-	TRBD2	TRBV15	CATSRGLAGVDTQYF	TGTGCCACCAGCAGGGGTCTAGCGGGAGTAGATACGCAGTATTTT
TRBJ1-1	-	-	TRBV5-1	CASAQGKGGTEAFF	TGCGCCAGCGCACAGGGTAAGGGAGGGACTGAAGCTTTCTTT
TRBJ2-7	-	TRBD1	TRBV4-1	CASSFPGTGPYEQYF	TGCGCCAGCAGCTTCCCCGGGACAGGGCCCTACGAGCAGTACTTC
TRBJ1-1	-	-	TRBV7-9	CASSSNPGWANTEAFF	TGTGCCAGCAGCTCGAATCCCGGATGGGCGAACACTGAAGCTTTCTTT
TRBJ2-3	-	-	TRBV6-2/TRBV6-3	CASSYLKRYTDTQYF	TGTGCCAGCAGTTACCTAAAACGGTACACAGATACGCAGTATTTT
TRBJ2-5	-	-	TRBV5-1	CASSLSGAETQYF	TGCGCCAGCAGCTTATCAGGGGCGGAGACCCAGTACTTC
TRBJ2-5	-	-	TRBV11-2	CASSLVSSNPKEQTQYF	TGTGCCAGCAGCTTAGTCTCGAGCAATCCTAAAGAACAGACCCAGTACTTC
TRBJ1-5	-	-	TRBV5-6	CASSLAGRNQPQHF	TGTGCCAGCAGCTTGGCTGGCCGCAATCAGCCCCAGCATTTT
TRBJ2-7	many	TRBD1	TRBV5-1	CASSGTGNYEQYF	TGCGCCAGCTCCGGGACAGGAAACTACGAGCAGTACTTC
TRBJ1-2	-	-	TRBV24-1	CATSDSLGSPNYGYTF	TGTGCCACCAGTGATTCCTTGGGCAGTCCTAACTATGGCTACACCTTC
TRBJ2-5	-	TRBD1	TRBV5-1	CASSLGQGVRETQYF	TGCGCCAGCAGCTTGGGACAGGGGGTTCGGGAGACCCAGTACTTC
TRBJ1-1	-	-	TRBV3-1/TRBV3-2	CASSLDSSAGTEAFF	TGTGCCAGCAGCCTTGACTCCTCTGCGGGCACTGAAGCTTTCTTT
TRBJ1-4	-	-	TRBV9	CASSRDLGTNEKLFF	TGTGCCAGCAGCCGAGACTTAGGAACTAATGAAAAACTGTTTTTT
TRBJ2-3	-	TRBD2	TRBV4-3	CASSQDGGAVADTQYF	TGCGCCAGCAGCCAAGACGGGGGGGCCGTGGCAGATACGCAGTATTTT
TRBJ1-1	-	-	TRBV14	CASSPRSLRRTEAFF	TGTGCCAGCAGCCCACGCTCACTTCGGAGGACTGAAGCTTTCTTT
TRBJ1-1	-	-	TRBV30	CAWGVQRGTEAFF	TGTGCCTGGGGGGTACAGCGAGGGACTGAAGCTTTCTTT
TRBJ1-4	few	TRBD1	TRBV7-6	CASSSTGNGDEKLFF	TGTGCCAGCAGCTCGACAGGGAACGGTGATGAAAAACTGTTTTTT